This T cell receptor (beta chain) was recorded in a study of blood T cell repertoires in COVID-19. As for the study in general: Sources were T cells, B-cell-depleted T cells, or PBMCs; the material itself was cDNA or gDNA.

CDR1 LNHDA and CDR2 SQIVND come from the germline V gene (reference sequence). The CDR3 is made up of 14 amino acids. With 6 bases removed from V and 4 bases from J, the gap between germline ends came to 15 bases. This table comes from immunoSEQ multiplex PCR, and its TCRdb copy is limited to in-frame clones, with some not included. The data show hundreds of thousands of clones, with around nine tenths seen just once and about 3% held by the top ten. The sample was peripheral blood. The chain joins TRBV19 to TRBJ1-1; a possible D gene is TRBD1 (6 bases). The TCR was taken from a man between 60 and 75 years old with acute or convalescent COVID-19. CDR3 loop: CASRQSGATTEAFF. The DNA of the CDR3 is TGTGCCAGTAGACAATCAGGGGCCACCACTGAAGCTTTCTTT.